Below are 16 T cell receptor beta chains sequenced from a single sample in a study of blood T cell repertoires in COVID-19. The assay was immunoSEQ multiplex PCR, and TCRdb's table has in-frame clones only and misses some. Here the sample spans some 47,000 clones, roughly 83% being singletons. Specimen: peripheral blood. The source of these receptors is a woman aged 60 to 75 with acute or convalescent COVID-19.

The CDR3 sequence is CASSRTTGPITGELFF. The CDR3 region has the DNA TGTGCCAGCAGCCGGACCACAGGGCCCATCACCGGGGAGCTGTTTTTT. V is TRBV7-9 and J is TRBJ2-2, with a possible D match to TRBD1 (6 bases). The germline V gene has CDR1 SEHNR and CDR2 FQNEAQ (reference sequence). This CDR3 has 16 amino acids. Between the trimmed V and J ends, which lost 5 bases and 4 bases, there was a span of 17 bases.

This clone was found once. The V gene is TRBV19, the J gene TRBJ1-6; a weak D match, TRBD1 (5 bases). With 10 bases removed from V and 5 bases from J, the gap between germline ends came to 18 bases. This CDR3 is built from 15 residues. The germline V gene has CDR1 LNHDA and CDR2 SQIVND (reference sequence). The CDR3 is CATSRGYDNNSPLHF. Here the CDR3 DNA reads TGTGCCACCTCTCGGGGGTACGACAATAATTCACCCCTCCACTTT.

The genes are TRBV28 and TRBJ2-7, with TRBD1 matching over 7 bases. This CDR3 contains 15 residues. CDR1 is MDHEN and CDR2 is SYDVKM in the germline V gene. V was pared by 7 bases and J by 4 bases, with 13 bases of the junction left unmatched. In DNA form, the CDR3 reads TGTGCCAGCAATGTGGTAGAACAGGGGTTTTACGAGCAGTACTTC. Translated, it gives CASNVVEQGFYEQYF.

The CDR3 DNA reads as TGCGCCAGCAGCTTGGTAGGACAGGGTTCCTACAATGAGCAGTTCTTC. It is translated as CASSLVGQGSYNEQFF. The chain joins TRBV5-1 to TRBJ2-1; TRBD1 matches at 8 bases. The CDR3 consists of 16 residues. Germline V gene data show CDR1 as SGHRS and CDR2 as YFSETQ. Trimming at V came to 0 bases and at J to 1 base, leaving 3 bases not matched to a gene.

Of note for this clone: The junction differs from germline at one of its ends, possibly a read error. This CDR3 reads CASRQSGSYEQYF. Written as DNA, the CDR3 is TGTGCCAGCCGCCAAAGCGGATCCTACGAGCAGTACTTC. The chain recombines TRBV3-1 (or the pseudogene TRBV3-2) with TRBJ2-7; weak D call: TRBD2 (5 bases). The CDR3 totals 13 residues. CDR1 is LGHDT, CDR2 YNNKEL, per germline (reference sequence).

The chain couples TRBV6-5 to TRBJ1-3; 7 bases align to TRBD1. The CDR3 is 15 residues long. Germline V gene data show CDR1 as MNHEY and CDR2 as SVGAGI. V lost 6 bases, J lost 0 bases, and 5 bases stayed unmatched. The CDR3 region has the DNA TGTGCCAGCAGCGCAGGGGGTCGCTCTGGAAACACCATATATTTT. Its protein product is CASSAGGRSGNTIYF.

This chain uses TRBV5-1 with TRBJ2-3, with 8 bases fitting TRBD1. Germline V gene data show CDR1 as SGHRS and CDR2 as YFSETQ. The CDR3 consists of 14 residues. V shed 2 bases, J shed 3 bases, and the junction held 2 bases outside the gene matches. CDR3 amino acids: CASSFRDRTDTQYF. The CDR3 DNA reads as TGCGCCAGCAGCTTCAGGGACAGGACAGATACGCAGTATTTT.

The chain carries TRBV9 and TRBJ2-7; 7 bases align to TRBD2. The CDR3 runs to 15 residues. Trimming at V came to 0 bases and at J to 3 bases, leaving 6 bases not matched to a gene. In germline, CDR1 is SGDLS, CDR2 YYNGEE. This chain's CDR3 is CASSVDGTSVYEQYF. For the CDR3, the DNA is TGTGCCAGCAGCGTAGATGGAACTAGCGTCTACGAGCAGTACTTC.

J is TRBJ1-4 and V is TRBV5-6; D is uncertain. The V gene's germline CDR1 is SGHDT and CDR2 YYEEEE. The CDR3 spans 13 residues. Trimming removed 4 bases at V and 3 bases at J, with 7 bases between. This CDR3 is CASSGRANEKLFF. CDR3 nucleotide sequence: TGTGCCAGCAGCGGGCGGGCTAATGAAAAACTGTTTTTT.

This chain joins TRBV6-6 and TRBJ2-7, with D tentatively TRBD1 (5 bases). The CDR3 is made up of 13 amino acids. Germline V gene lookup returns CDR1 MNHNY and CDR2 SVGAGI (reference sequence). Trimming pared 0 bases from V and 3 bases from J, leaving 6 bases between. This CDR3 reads CASSYSQGYEQYF. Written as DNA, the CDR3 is TGTGCCAGCAGTTACTCTCAGGGCTACGAGCAGTACTTC.

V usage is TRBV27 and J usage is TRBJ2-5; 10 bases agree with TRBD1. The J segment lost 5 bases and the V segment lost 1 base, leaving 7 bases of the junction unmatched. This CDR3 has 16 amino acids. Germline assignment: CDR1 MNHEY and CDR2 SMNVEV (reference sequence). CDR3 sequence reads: CASSLWGQGIEETQYF. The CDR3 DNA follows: TGTGCCAGCAGTTTATGGGGACAGGGGATAGAGGAGACCCAGTACTTC.

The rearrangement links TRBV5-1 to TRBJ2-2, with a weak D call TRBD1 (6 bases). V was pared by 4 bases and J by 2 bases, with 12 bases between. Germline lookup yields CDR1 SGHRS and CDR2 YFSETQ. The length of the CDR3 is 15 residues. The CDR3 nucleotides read TGCGCCAGCAGCCAGACAGGAAAAAACACCGGGGAGCTGTTTTTT. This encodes CASSQTGKNTGELFF.

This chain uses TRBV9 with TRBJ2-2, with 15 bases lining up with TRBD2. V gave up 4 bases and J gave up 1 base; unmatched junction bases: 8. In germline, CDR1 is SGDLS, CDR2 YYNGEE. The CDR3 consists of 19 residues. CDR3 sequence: CASSLRTSGRAGNTGELFF. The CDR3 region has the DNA TGTGCCAGCAGCCTCCGGACTAGCGGGAGGGCCGGGAACACCGGGGAGCTGTTTTTT.

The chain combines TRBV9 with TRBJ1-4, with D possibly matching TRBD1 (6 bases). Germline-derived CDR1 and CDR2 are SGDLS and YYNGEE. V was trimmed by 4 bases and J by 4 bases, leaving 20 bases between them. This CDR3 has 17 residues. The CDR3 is CASSPREGGVLNEKLFF. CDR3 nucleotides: TGTGCCAGCAGCCCTAGAGAGGGGGGGGTCCTTAATGAAAAACTGTTTTTT.

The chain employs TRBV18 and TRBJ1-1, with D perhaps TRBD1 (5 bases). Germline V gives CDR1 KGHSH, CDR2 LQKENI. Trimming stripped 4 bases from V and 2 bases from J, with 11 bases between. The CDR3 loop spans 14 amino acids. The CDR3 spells CASSLQGKNTEAFF. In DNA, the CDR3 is TGTGCCAGCTCACTGCAGGGTAAAAACACTGAAGCTTTCTTT.

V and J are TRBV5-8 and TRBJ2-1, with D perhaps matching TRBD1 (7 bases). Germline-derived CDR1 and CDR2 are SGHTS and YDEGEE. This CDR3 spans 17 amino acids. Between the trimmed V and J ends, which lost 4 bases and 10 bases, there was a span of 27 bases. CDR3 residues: CASSHSGGGGGRSEQFF. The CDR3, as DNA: TGTGCCAGCAGCCACAGTGGGGGCGGAGGGGGCAGGTCGGAGCAGTTCTTC.